This T cell receptor beta chain was identified in a study of blood T cell repertoires in COVID-19. Trimming stripped 6 bases from V and 8 bases from J, with 17 bases between. This CDR3 region has 15 residues. Germline CDR1 SGHTA, CDR2 FQGNSA. Original analysis: Estimates of nucleated cell counts were drawn from the amplification of reference gene primers. Clones were sequenced by immunoSEQ multiplex PCR, and TCRdb holds only the in-frame ones, with some missing. That table is the source of V, J and clone size, and D and trimming were worked out from the DNA. The sample yields 200,000 to 300,000 clones, around 90% seen once.

V gene TRBV7-2 combines with J gene TRBJ1-6, with a possible D match to TRBD1 (6 bases). The sequenced sample consisted of peripheral blood. The clonotype was recovered from a man of 80 years or more with acute or convalescent COVID-19. The CDR3 coding sequence is TGTGCCAGCAGGCCTGACGGCAGGGGTGATTCACCCCTCCACTTT. Translated, it gives CASRPDGRGDSPLHF.